A single sample is the source of the 2 T cell receptor beta chains below, sequenced in a study of Ad26.COV2.S vaccination and SARS-CoV-2 variants. The repertoire was sequenced with immunoSEQ multiplex PCR; TCRdb's copy has only in-frame clones and lacks some. The data hold some 180,000 clones, with approximately 90% observed a single time. Specimen: peripheral blood, collected after recovery from COVID-19. All receptors come from a human donor who had recovered from COVID-19.

V is TRBV10-2 and J is TRBJ2-7; 13 bases line up with TRBD2. The V and J ends lost 3 bases and 5 bases, in that order; junction bases with no gene match: 10. This CDR3 region has 17 residues. The germline V gene encodes CDR1 WSHSY and CDR2 SAAADI. The CDR3 loop is CASSDLLGLAGIDEQYF. The DNA for the CDR3 is TGCGCCAGCAGTGATTTATTGGGACTAGCGGGAATCGACGAGCAGTACTTC.

The V call is TRBV5-6, the J call TRBJ2-7; 8 bases are a match to TRBD2. The V and J ends lost 2 bases and 1 base, in that order; junction bases with no gene match: 2. CDR1 and CDR2 from the germline V gene are SGHDT and YYEEEE. This CDR3 is 14 amino acids long. The CDR3 loop reads CASSFGRGSYEQYF. The DNA for the CDR3 is TGTGCCAGCAGCTTCGGGAGGGGGTCCTACGAGCAGTACTTC.